A single sample gave rise to the 7 T cell receptor beta chains below, sequenced in a study of T cells after yellow fever vaccination. TCRdb re-analysed the 5' RACE reads in MiXCR, keeping a single row per CDR3 protein. The profile covers about 340,000 distinct CDR3 sequences, with approximately 4% appearing a single time and 20% to 30% taken by the ten largest. Material: PBMCs, obtained 5 days after the yellow fever booster vaccination. Receptors were obtained from a man younger than 30 who received the YFV17D yellow fever vaccine.

This clonotype was recorded many times. V is TRBV20-1 and J is TRBJ2-6; 7 nucleotides align to TRBD1. The CDR3 covers 18 residues. Trimming at V came to 3 bases and at J to 0 bases, leaving 11 bases not matched to a gene. Looked up from germline, CDR1 is DFQATT and CDR2 is SNEGSKA (reference sequence). CDR3 sequence: CSARSYRGQDSGANVLTF. The CDR3, as DNA: TGCAGTGCTAGGAGTTACAGGGGACAAGACTCTGGGGCCAACGTCCTGACTTTC.

The J gene is TRBJ1-2, the V gene TRBV5-1; 7 bases align to TRBD1. V dropped 3 bases and J dropped 8; count of bases not matched to a gene: 7. The CDR3 contains 13 residues. From germline, CDR1 is SGHRS and CDR2 YFSETQ. In nucleotides, the CDR3 is TGCGCCAGCAGCTACGACAGGGCGGGAGGCTACACCTTC. Its translation: CASSYDRAGGYTF.

The J gene is TRBJ2-5, the V gene TRBV4-2, with TRBD2 matching 9 bases. The V and J ends lost 3 bases and 2 bases, in that order; junction bases with no gene match: 4. Germline-derived CDR1 and CDR2 are LGHNA and YNFKEQ. The CDR3 is 15 amino acids. The CDR3 DNA sequence: TGTGCCAGCAGCCACGGGACTAGCTCTCAAGAGACCCAGTACTTC. Protein product: CASSHGTSSQETQYF.

The chain recombines TRBV19 with TRBJ2-1; 9 bases map to TRBD1. The CDR3 loop spans 15 amino acids. The ends lost 2 bases at V and 7 bases at J; junction bases unmatched: 6. Germline lookup yields CDR1 LNHDA and CDR2 SQIVND (reference sequence). The CDR3 protein is CASSITGGAGNEQFF. The CDR3 coding sequence is TGTGCCAGTAGTATAACAGGGGGCGCGGGTAATGAGCAGTTCTTC.

This clonotype showed up just a few times. CDR3 amino acids: CASSPRQGNYNEQFF. The CDR3 DNA sequence: TGTGCCAGCAGCCCCAGACAGGGAAATTACAATGAGCAGTTCTTC. The chain employs TRBV12-3 or TRBV12-4 and TRBJ2-1, with TRBD1 matching 7 bases. V lost 6 bases, J lost 4 bases, and 9 bases stayed unmatched. There are 15 residues in the CDR3.

The rearrangement links TRBV2 to TRBJ2-1; maybe TRBD1 (6 bases). V gave up 10 bases and J gave up 7 bases, with 23 bases separating them. The germline V gene has CDR1 SNHLY and CDR2 FYNNEI. This CDR3 spans 15 amino acids. The CDR3 DNA reads as TGTGCCACCGAGGCGTCGGCAGGGGAGCGGAATGAGCAGTTCTTC. Its translation: CATEASAGERNEQFF.

The chain carries TRBV5-1 and TRBJ1-4, with 8 bases identical to TRBD1. The CDR3 totals 14 residues. CDR1 and CDR2 (germline): SGHRS, YFSETQ. After removal of 6 bases from V and 5 bases from J, the junction contained 6 bases not matched to a gene. The CDR3 is CASKPGQANEKLFF. DNA of the CDR3: TGCGCCAGCAAACCGGGACAGGCAAATGAAAAACTGTTTTTT. Full variable domain (outside the CDR3, taken from reference TRBV5-1 and TRBJ1-4): KAGVTQTPRYLIKTRGQQVTLSCSPISGHRSVSWYQQTPGQGLQFLFEYFSETQRNKGNFPGRFSGRQFSNSRSEMNVSTLELGDSALYLCASKPGQANEKLFFGSGTQLSVL.